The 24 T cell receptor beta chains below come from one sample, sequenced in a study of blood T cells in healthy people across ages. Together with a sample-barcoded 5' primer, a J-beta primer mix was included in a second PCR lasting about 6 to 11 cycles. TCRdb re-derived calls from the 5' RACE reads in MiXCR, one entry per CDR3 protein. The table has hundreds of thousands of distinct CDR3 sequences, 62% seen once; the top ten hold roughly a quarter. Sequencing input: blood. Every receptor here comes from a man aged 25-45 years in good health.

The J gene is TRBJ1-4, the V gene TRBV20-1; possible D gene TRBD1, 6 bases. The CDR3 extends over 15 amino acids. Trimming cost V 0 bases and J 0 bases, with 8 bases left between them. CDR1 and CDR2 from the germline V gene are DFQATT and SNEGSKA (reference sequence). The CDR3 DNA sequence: TGCAGTGCTAGAGAAAACAGGGCAACTAATGAAAAACTGTTTTTT. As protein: CSARENRATNEKLFF.

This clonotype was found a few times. CDR3 DNA sequence: TGCAGCGTTGAAAATCCAGGGGCGTACACTGAAGCTTTCTTT. Its protein product is CSVENPGAYTEAFF. This chain connects TRBV29-1 to TRBJ1-1; possibly TRBD1 for D (6 bases). V was shortened by 2 bases and J by 3 bases, with 13 bases between the two germline ends. CDR3 length equals 14 residues. Per the germline V gene, CDR1 is SQVTM and CDR2 is ANQGSEA.

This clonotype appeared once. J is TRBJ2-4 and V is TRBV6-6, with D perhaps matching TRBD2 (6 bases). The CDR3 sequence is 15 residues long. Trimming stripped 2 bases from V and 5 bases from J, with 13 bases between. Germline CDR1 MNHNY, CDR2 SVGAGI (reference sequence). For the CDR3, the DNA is TGTGCCAGCAGTTACCCAGCGGGTGGACAAAACATTCAGTACTTC. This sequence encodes CASSYPAGGQNIQYF.

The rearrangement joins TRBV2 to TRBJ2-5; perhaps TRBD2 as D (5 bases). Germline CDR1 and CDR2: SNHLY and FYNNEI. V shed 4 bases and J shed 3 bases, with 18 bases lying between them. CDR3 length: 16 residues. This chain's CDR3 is CASSGGGVAGKETQYF. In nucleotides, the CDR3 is TGTGCCAGCAGTGGTGGCGGAGTGGCGGGCAAAGAGACCCAGTACTTC. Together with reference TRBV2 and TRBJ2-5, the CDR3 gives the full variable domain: EPEVTQTPSHQVTQMGQEVILRCVPISNHLYFYWYRQILGQKVEFLVSFYNNEISEKSEIFDDQFSVERPDGSNFTLKIRSTKLEDSAMYFCASSGGGVAGKETQYFGPGTRLLVL.

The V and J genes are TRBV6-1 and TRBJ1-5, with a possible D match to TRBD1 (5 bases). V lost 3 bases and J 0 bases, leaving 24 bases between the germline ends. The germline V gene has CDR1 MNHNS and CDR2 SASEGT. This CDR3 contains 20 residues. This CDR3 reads CASSDTGSGLTPYSNQPQHF. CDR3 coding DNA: TGTGCCAGCAGTGATACGGGCTCGGGACTCACTCCCTATAGCAATCAGCCCCAGCATTTT.

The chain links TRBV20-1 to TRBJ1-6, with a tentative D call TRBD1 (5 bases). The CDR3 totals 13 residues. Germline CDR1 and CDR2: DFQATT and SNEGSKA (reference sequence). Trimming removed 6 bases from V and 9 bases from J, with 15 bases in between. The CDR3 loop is CSAIQEPGSPLHF. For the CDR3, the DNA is TGCAGTGCAATACAGGAACCGGGTTCACCCCTCCACTTT.

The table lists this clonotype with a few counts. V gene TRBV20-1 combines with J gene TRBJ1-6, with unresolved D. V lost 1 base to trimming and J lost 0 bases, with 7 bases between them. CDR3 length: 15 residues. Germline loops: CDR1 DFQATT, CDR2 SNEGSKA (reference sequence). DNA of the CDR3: TGCAGTGCTAGAGGGCCCAGCTCCTATAATTCACCCCTCCACTTT. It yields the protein CSARGPSSYNSPLHF.

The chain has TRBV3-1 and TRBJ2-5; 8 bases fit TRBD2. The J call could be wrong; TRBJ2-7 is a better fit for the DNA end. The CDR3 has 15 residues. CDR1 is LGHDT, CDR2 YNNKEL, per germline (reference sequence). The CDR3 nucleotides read TGTGCCAGCAGCCAAGATGGGACTAGTAGCTACGAGCAGTACTTC. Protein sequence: CASSQDGTSSYEQYF.

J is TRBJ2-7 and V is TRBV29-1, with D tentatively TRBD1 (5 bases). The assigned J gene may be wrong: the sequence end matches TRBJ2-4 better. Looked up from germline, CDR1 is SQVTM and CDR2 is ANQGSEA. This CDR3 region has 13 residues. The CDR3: CSVLDSAGVIQYF. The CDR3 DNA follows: TGCAGCGTACTCGACAGCGCAGGTGTCATTCAGTACTTC.

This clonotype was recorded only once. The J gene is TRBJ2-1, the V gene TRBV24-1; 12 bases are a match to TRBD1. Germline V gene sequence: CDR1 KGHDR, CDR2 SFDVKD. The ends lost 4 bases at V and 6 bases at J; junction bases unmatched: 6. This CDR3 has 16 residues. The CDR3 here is CATSDPGQGAGNEQFF. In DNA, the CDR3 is TGTGCCACCAGTGACCCGGGACAGGGGGCGGGCAATGAGCAGTTCTTC.

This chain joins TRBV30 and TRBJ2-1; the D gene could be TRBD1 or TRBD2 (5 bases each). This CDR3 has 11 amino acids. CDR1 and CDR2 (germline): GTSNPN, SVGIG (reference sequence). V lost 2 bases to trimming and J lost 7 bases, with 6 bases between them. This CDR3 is CAWSWGNEQFF. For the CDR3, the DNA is TGTGCCTGGAGTTGGGGGAATGAGCAGTTCTTC. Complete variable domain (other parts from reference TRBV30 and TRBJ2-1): SQTIHQWPATLVQPVGSPLSLECTVEGTSNPNLYWYRQAAGRGLQLLFYSVGIGQISSEVPQNLSASRPQDRQFILSSKKLLLSDSGFYLCAWSWGNEQFFGPGTRLTVL.

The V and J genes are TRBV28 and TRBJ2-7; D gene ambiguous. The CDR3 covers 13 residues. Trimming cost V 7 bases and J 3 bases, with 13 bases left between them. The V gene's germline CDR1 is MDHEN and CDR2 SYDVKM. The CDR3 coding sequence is TGTGCCAGCACCCCTTTTGGTTTCTACGAGCAGTACTTC. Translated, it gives CASTPFGFYEQYF.

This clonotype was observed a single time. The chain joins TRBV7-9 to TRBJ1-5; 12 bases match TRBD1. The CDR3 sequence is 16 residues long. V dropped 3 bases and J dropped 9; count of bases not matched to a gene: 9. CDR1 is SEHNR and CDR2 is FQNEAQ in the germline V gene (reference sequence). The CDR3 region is CASSFGTGGQIRPQHF. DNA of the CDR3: TGTGCCAGCAGCTTCGGGACAGGGGGCCAGATACGGCCCCAGCATTTT.

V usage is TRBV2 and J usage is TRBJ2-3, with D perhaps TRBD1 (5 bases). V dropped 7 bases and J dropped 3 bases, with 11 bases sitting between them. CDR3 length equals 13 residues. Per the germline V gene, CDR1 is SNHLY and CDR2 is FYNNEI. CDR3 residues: CASMQGNTDTQYF. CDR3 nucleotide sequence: TGTGCCAGCATGCAGGGAAATACAGATACGCAGTATTTT.

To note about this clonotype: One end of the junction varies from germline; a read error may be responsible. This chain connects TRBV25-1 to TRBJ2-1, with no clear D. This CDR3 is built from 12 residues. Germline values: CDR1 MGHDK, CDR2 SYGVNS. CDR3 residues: CAGSASLNEQFF. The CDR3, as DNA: TGTGCCGGCAGTGCTAGTCTCAATGAGCAGTTCTTC.

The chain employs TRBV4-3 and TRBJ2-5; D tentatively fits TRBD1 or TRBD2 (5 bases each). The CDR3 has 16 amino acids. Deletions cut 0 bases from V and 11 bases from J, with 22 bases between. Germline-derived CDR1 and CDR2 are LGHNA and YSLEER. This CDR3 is CASSQDSSLRGTEQYF. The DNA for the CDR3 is TGCGCCAGCAGCCAAGATAGTTCATTGAGGGGTACTGAGCAGTACTTC.

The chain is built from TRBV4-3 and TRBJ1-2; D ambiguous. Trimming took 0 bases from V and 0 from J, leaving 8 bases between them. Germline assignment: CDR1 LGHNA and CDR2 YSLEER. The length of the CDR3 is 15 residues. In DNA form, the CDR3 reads TGCGCCAGCAGCCAAGAAAAACGGGCTAACTATGGCTACACCTTC. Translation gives CASSQEKRANYGYTF.

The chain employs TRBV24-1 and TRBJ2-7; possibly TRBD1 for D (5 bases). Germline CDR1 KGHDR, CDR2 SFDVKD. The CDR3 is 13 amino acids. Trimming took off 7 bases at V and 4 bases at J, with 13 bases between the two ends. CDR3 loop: CATRQVRKYEQYF. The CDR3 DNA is TGTGCCACCAGACAGGTTCGGAAATACGAGCAGTACTTC.

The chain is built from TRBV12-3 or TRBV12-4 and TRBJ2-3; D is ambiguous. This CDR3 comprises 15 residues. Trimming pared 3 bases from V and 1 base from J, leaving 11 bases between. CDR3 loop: CASSFESSRTDTQYF. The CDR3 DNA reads TGTGCCAGCAGTTTCGAAAGCAGCCGCACAGATACGCAGTATTTT.

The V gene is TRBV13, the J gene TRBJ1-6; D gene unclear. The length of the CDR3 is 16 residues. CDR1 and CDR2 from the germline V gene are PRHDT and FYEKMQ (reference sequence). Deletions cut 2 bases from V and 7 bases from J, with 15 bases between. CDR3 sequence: CASSLLITGGNSPLHF. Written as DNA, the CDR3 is TGTGCCAGCAGCTTATTAATCACCGGAGGGAATTCACCCCTCCACTTT.

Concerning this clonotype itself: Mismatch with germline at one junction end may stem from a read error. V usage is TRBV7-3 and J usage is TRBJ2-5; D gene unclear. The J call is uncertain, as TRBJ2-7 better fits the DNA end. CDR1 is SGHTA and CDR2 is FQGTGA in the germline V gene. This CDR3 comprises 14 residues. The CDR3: CAGSKGGNSYEQYF. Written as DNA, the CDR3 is TGTGCCGGCAGCAAGGGTGGAAACTCCTACGAGCAGTACTTC.

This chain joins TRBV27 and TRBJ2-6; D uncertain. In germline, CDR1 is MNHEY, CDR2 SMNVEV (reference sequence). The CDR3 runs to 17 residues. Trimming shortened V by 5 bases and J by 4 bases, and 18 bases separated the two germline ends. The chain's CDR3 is CASSAPHSDRGANVLTF. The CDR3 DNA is TGTGCCAGCAGTGCCCCTCACAGTGACCGGGGGGCCAACGTCCTGACTTTC.

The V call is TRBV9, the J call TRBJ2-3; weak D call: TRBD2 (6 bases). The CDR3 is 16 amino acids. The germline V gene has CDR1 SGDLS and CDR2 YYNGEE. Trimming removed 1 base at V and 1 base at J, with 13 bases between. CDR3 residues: CASSVRRVVGTDTQYF. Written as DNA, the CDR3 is TGTGCCAGCAGCGTACGGAGGGTTGTAGGCACAGATACGCAGTATTTT. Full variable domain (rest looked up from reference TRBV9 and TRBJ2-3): DSGVTQTPKHLITATGQRVTLRCSPRSGDLSVYWYQQSLDQGLQFLIQYYNGEERAKGNILERFSAQQFPDLHSELNLSSLELGDSALYFCASSVRRVVGTDTQYFGPGTRLTVL.

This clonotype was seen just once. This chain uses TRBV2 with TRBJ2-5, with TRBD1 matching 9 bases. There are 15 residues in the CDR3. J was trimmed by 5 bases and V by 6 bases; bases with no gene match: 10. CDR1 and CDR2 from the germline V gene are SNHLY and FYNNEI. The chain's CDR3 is CASRELQGAGETQYF. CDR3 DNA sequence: TGTGCCAGCAGAGAGCTACAGGGGGCGGGGGAGACCCAGTACTTC.